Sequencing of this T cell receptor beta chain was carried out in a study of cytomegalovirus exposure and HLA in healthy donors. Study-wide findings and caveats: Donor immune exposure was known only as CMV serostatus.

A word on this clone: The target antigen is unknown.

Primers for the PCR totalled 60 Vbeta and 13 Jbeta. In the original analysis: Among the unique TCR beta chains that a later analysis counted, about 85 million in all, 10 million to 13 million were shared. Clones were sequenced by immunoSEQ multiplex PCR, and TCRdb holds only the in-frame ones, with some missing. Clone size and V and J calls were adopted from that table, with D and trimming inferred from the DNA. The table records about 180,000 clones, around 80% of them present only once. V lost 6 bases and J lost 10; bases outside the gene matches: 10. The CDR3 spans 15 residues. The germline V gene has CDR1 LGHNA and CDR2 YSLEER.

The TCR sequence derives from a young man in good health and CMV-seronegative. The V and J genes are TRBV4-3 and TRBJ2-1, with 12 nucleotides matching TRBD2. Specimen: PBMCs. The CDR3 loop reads CASRARLAGEGEQFF. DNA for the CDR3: TGCGCCAGCAGGGCGAGACTAGCGGGAGAAGGAGAGCAGTTCTTC.